Below are 4 T cell receptor beta chains sequenced from a single sample in a study of blood T cell repertoires in COVID-19. The repertoire was sequenced with immunoSEQ multiplex PCR; TCRdb's copy has only in-frame clones and lacks some. This sample has a few hundred thousand clones, with around 88% found just once. Input material: peripheral blood. These receptors were taken from a woman younger than 45 who had recovered from COVID-19.

The chain links TRBV5-1 to TRBJ2-7; TRBD2 matches at 12 bases. Germline loops: CDR1 SGHRS, CDR2 YFSETQ. The junction had 1 base not matched to a gene; V was cut back by 0 bases and J by 6 bases. The length of the CDR3 is 14 residues. The CDR3 DNA is TGCGCCAGCAGCTTGGGGACTAGCGGGACCGAGCAGTACTTC. Translation gives CASSLGTSGTEQYF.

This chain connects TRBV6-5 to TRBJ1-1; TRBD1 matches 7 bases. Trimming cost V 3 bases and J 1 base; bases outside gene matches: 5. The CDR3 consists of 15 residues. Germline V gives CDR1 MNHEY, CDR2 SVGAGI. CDR3 in DNA: TGTGCCAGCAGTTATACCGGGACAGCGAACACTGAAGCTTTCTTT. Its translation: CASSYTGTANTEAFF.

The rearrangement joins TRBV27 to TRBJ1-3; maybe TRBD1 (6 bases). CDR1 and CDR2 from the germline V gene are MNHEY and SMNVEV (reference sequence). The CDR3 has 14 amino acids. V lost 4 bases, J lost 1 base, and 8 bases lay in between. The CDR3 spells CASSSGTSGNTIYF. DNA for the CDR3: TGTGCCAGCAGTTCAGGGACATCTGGAAACACCATATATTTT.

This rearrangement joins TRBV24-1 to TRBJ2-1; TRBD2 aligns across 14 bases. V was pared by 9 bases and J by 6 bases, with 9 bases of the junction left unmatched. This CDR3 comprises 16 residues. Germline V gives CDR1 KGHDR, CDR2 SFDVKD. In DNA, the CDR3 is TGTGCCACCGGGACTAGCGGGAGAGCACGTTCCAATGAGCAGTTCTTC. Protein sequence: CATGTSGRARSNEQFF.